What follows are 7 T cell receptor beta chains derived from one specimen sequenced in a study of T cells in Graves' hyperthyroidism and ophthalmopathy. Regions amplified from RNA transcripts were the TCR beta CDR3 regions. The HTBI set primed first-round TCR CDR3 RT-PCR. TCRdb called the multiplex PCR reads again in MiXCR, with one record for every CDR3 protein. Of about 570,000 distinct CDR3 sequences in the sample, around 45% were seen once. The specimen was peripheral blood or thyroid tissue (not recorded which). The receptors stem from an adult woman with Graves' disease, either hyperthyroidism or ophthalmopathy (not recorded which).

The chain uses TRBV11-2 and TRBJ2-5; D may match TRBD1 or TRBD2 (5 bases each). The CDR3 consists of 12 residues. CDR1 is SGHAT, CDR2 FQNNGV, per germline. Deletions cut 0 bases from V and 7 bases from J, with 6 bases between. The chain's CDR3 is CASSLEGPTQYF. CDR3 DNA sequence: TGTGCCAGCAGCTTAGAGGGACCGACCCAGTACTTC.

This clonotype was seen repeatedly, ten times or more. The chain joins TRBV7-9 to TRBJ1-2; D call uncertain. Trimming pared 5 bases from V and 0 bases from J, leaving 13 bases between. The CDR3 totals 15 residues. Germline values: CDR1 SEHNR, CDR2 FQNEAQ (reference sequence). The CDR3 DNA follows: TGTGCCAGCAGCGCCGGAGACGTAGCTAACTATGGCTACACCTTC. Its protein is CASSAGDVANYGYTF.

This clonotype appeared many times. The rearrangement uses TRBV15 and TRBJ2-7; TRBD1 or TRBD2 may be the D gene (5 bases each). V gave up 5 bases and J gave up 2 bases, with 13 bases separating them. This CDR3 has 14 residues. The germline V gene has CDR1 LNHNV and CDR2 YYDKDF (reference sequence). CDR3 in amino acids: CATSARDGPYEQYF. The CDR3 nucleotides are TGTGCCACCAGCGCCCGGGACGGACCCTACGAGCAGTACTTC.

The CDR3 nucleotides are TGTGCCAGCAGCTATGGACAGGGGGCTTCCTACGAGCAGTACTTC. This gives the protein CASSYGQGASYEQYF. The chain links TRBV7-2 to TRBJ2-7, with 11 bases lining up with TRBD1. The junction had 3 bases not matched to a gene; V was cut back by 4 bases and J by 1 base. The CDR3 has 15 amino acids. Looked up from germline, CDR1 is SGHTA and CDR2 is FQGNSA.

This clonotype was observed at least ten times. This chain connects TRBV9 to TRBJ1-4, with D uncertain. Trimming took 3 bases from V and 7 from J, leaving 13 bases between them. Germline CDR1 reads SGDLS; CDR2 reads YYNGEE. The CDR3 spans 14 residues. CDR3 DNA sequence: TGTGCCAGCAGCGGAAGCCCCGGCACTGAAAAACTGTTTTTT. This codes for CASSGSPGTEKLFF.

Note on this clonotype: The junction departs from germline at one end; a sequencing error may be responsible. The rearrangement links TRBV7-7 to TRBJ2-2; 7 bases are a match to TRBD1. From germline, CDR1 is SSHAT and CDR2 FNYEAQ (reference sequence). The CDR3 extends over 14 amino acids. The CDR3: CASSPTGITGELFF. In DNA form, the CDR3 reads TGTGCTAGCAGTCCGACAGGGATCACCGGGGAGCTGTTTTTT.

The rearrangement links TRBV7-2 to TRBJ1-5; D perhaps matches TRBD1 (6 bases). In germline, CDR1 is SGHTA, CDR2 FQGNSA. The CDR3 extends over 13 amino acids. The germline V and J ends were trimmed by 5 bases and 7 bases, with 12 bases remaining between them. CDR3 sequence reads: CASSDNQGQPQHF. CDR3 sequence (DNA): TGTGCCAGCAGCGATAACCAGGGGCAGCCCCAGCATTTT. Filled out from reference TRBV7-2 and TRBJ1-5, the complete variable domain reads GAGVSQSPSNKVTEKGKDVELRCDPISGHTALYWYRQSLGQGLEFLIYFQGNSAPDKSGLPSDRFSAERTGGSVSTLTIQRTQQEDSAVYLCASSDNQGQPQHFGDGTRLSIL.